These 27 T cell receptor beta chains were sequenced from one sample in a study of beta chain features in type 1 diabetes. General study results and limits: In every one of the four CD4+ subsets, TCRB CDR3s were moderately but significantly shorter in Type 1 diabetes patients.

Of the isolated RNA, all was reverse transcribed, and so the sequenced material was expressed TCRB transcripts. Sequencing used immunoSEQ multiplex PCR; TCRdb keeps in-frame clones, though not all of them. The table shows 640,000 or so clones, with about 14% occurring only once. Their antigens are not known. Sequencing used naive CD4+ T cells from blood. Receptors were obtained from a man younger than 35 with type 1 diabetes.

In this sample, this clone turned up once. This sequence joins TRBV29-1 and TRBJ2-7; D unclear. The CDR3 extends over 15 amino acids. Germline values: CDR1 SQVTM, CDR2 ANQGSEA. Trimming removed 0 bases at V and 0 bases at J, with 12 bases between. CDR3: CSVEDPLRDSYEQYF. The CDR3 DNA is TGCAGCGTTGAAGACCCCCTAAGGGACTCCTACGAGCAGTACTTC.

The CDR3 loop reads CASSVREVGEKLFF. In DNA, the CDR3 is TGTGCCAGCAGTGTGAGGGAAGTTGGAGAAAAACTGTTTTTT. The chain couples TRBV2 to TRBJ1-4; no clear D. V lost 4 bases to trimming and J lost 8 bases, with 14 bases between them. This CDR3 has 14 amino acids. Germline V gene sequence: CDR1 SNHLY, CDR2 FYNNEI. Together with reference TRBV2 and TRBJ1-4, the CDR3 gives the full variable domain: EPEVTQTPSHQVTQMGQEVILRCVPISNHLYFYWYRQILGQKVEFLVSFYNNEISEKSEIFDDQFSVERPDGSNFTLKIRSTKLEDSAMYFCASSVREVGEKLFFGSGTQLSVL.

With respect to this clone: This sample includes further DNA sequences coding for the same CDR3. The J gene is TRBJ2-3, the V gene TRBV25-1; D is perhaps TRBD2 (5 bases). This CDR3 contains 14 residues. V was trimmed by 3 bases and J by 1 base, leaving 8 bases between them. Germline CDR1 is MGHDK and CDR2 is SYGVNS. In nucleotides, the CDR3 is TGTGCCAGCAGTGACGGTAGCGGCACAGATACGCAGTATTTT. Protein: CASSDGSGTDTQYF.

In this sample, this clone turned up a few times. The chain couples TRBV18 to TRBJ2-7; D is perhaps TRBD2 (5 bases). V was trimmed by 3 bases and J by 2 bases, leaving 11 bases between them. Germline V gives CDR1 KGHSH, CDR2 LQKENI. The CDR3 covers 14 residues. This CDR3 is CASSPAGRAYEQYF. As DNA, the CDR3 is TGTGCCAGCTCACCCGCGGGTAGGGCCTACGAGCAGTACTTC.

The rearrangement links TRBV30 to TRBJ1-2, with D perhaps matching TRBD1 (6 bases). CDR3 size: 15 residues. Trimming removed 3 bases at V and 4 bases at J, with 18 bases between. Germline CDR1 reads GTSNPN; CDR2 reads SVGIG (reference sequence). Written as DNA, the CDR3 is TGTGCCTGGAGGGGGGCCATCGGGGTGCCCTATGGCTACACCTTC. Protein product: CAWRGAIGVPYGYTF. The entire variable domain, with the rest obtained from reference TRBV30 and TRBJ1-2, is as follows: SQTIHQWPATLVQPVGSPLSLECTVEGTSNPNLYWYRQAAGRGLQLLFYSVGIGQISSEVPQNLSASRPQDRQFILSSKKLLLSDSGFYLCAWRGAIGVPYGYTFGSGTRLTVV.

V and J are TRBV6-5 and TRBJ1-2; D is unclear. The CDR3 covers 16 residues. The V end was cut by 2 bases, the J end by 1 base, with 14 bases between. From germline, CDR1 is MNHEY and CDR2 SVGAGI. CDR3 in amino acids: CASSYSSRTDNYGYTF. The DNA of the CDR3 is TGTGCCAGCAGTTACAGTTCCCGGACTGATAACTATGGCTACACCTTC.

The chain is built from TRBV11-2 and TRBJ2-1; weak D call: TRBD1 (5 bases). This CDR3 is 13 amino acids long. Germline values: CDR1 SGHAT, CDR2 FQNNGV. The V end lost 4 bases, the J end lost 12 bases, and 16 bases lay between the germline ends. CDR3 in amino acids: CASSSEQGVVQFF. The CDR3 bases are TGTGCCAGCAGCTCGGAGCAGGGCGTGGTGCAGTTCTTC. The whole variable domain, remainder taken from reference TRBV11-2 and TRBJ2-1, is EAGVAQSPRYKIIEKRQSVAFWCNPISGHATLYWYQQILGQGPKLLIQFQNNGVVDDSQLPKDRFSAERLKGVDSTLKIQPAKLEDSAVYLCASSSEQGVVQFFGPGTRLTVL.

The chain combines TRBV11-2 with TRBJ1-1, with TRBD1 matching over 7 bases. Trimming at V came to 0 bases and at J to 11 bases, leaving 12 bases not matched to a gene. The germline gives CDR1 SGHAT, CDR2 FQNNGV. The CDR3 is 15 residues long. The chain's CDR3 is CASSLDRVGGGWAFF. The DNA of the CDR3 is TGTGCCAGCAGCTTAGATCGGGTAGGGGGCGGTTGGGCTTTCTTT.

CDR3 amino acids: CASTRSVAYEQYF. The CDR3 DNA follows: TGTGCCAGCACAAGGTCTGTAGCCTACGAGCAGTACTTC. V usage is TRBV28 and J usage is TRBJ2-7, with no clear D. Trimming stripped 7 bases from V and 2 bases from J, with 12 bases between. This CDR3 has 13 amino acids. CDR1 and CDR2 (germline): MDHEN, SYDVKM.

This clone was seen a handful of times. The chain couples TRBV5-6 to TRBJ2-1, with D perhaps matching TRBD2 (6 bases). The CDR3 totals 16 residues. CDR1 and CDR2 (germline): SGHDT, YYEEEE. Trimming removed 2 bases at V and 4 bases at J, with 16 bases between. This CDR3 reads CASSLASGGRYNEQFF. The CDR3 coding sequence is TGTGCCAGCAGCTTAGCATCCGGGGGACGGTACAATGAGCAGTTCTTC.

This clone was seen a few times. The chain combines TRBV5-1 with TRBJ1-2; TRBD1 matches 9 bases. V shed 3 bases, J shed 3 bases, and the junction held 21 bases outside the gene matches. CDR1 SGHRS and CDR2 YFSETQ come from the germline V gene. The CDR3 length is 20 residues. Here the CDR3 reads CASSSSIPGQGIFQDYGYTF. CDR3 DNA sequence: TGCGCCAGCAGCTCTTCGATTCCGGGACAGGGTATTTTTCAGGACTATGGCTACACCTTC.

This clone has just a few counts. The chain joins TRBV20-1 to TRBJ2-7; no clear D. Germline assignment: CDR1 DFQATT and CDR2 SNEGSKA (reference sequence). This CDR3 is 10 amino acids long. V was pared by 0 bases and J by 6 bases, with 3 bases between. The CDR3: CSAREAEQYF. DNA of the CDR3: TGCAGTGCTAGAGAGGCCGAGCAGTACTTC.

This clone has just a few counts. The chain recombines TRBV2 with TRBJ2-1; D not certain. The CDR3 spans 13 residues. Between the trimmed V and J ends, which lost 6 bases and 6 bases, there was a span of 12 bases. Germline V lookup: CDR1 SNHLY, CDR2 FYNNEI. The CDR3 DNA reads as TGTGCCAGCAGCGTGCGGCCGGGCAATGAGCAGTTCTTC. This gives the protein CASSVRPGNEQFF. Combining the CDR3 with reference TRBV2 and TRBJ2-1 gives the whole variable domain EPEVTQTPSHQVTQMGQEVILRCVPISNHLYFYWYRQILGQKVEFLVSFYNNEISEKSEIFDDQFSVERPDGSNFTLKIRSTKLEDSAMYFCASSVRPGNEQFFGPGTRLTVL.

The chain's CDR3 is CAGGVTAYEQYF. CDR3 coding DNA: TGTGCCGGCGGGGTGACCGCCTACGAGCAGTACTTC. The chain links TRBV6-6 to TRBJ2-7; D is perhaps TRBD2 (6 bases). Germline V gene sequence: CDR1 MNHNY, CDR2 SVGAGI (reference sequence). V was shortened by 11 bases and J by 2 bases, with 13 bases between the two germline ends. This CDR3 comprises 12 residues.

This clone was seen a handful of times. This chain links TRBV27 with TRBJ1-6; 7 bases match TRBD1. The CDR3 contains 16 residues. Trimming took 5 bases from V and 6 from J; bases not matched to a gene: 10. Germline CDR1 is MNHEY and CDR2 is SMNVEV (reference sequence). The DNA of the CDR3 is TGTGCCAGCAGTCCGACAGGGATCGGAGGTAATTCACCCCTCCACTTT. This sequence encodes CASSPTGIGGNSPLHF.

This clone was counted only a few times. V and J are TRBV5-1 and TRBJ2-7, with 7 bases matching TRBD1. The CDR3 is 15 residues long. Germline CDR1 reads SGHRS; CDR2 reads YFSETQ. The junction had 14 bases not matched to a gene; V was cut back by 4 bases and J by 7 bases. The CDR3 DNA sequence: TGCGCCAGCAGCCTAATACAGGGGCCTCTACGTGAGCAGTACTTC. Its protein product is CASSLIQGPLREQYF.

The V call is TRBV5-1, the J call TRBJ2-1; TRBD2 matches at 8 bases. CDR1 SGHRS and CDR2 YFSETQ come from the germline V gene. The V segment lost 0 bases and the J segment 0 bases; nucleotides outside the gene matches: 8. The CDR3 has 18 amino acids. CDR3 residues: CASSLALLAGSSYNEQFF. The CDR3 nucleotides read TGCGCCAGCAGCTTGGCTCTTCTAGCGGGTAGCTCCTACAATGAGCAGTTCTTC. Full variable domain (remainder filled in from reference TRBV5-1 and TRBJ2-1): KAGVTQTPRYLIKTRGQQVTLSCSPISGHRSVSWYQQTPGQGLQFLFEYFSETQRNKGNFPGRFSGRQFSNSRSEMNVSTLELGDSALYLCASSLALLAGSSYNEQFFGPGTRLTVL.

The V gene is TRBV5-1, the J gene TRBJ2-3; D may be TRBD1 or TRBD2 (5 bases each). The CDR3 has 16 amino acids. The V end lost 3 bases, the J end lost 8 bases, and 22 bases lay between the germline ends. Germline V gene data show CDR1 as SGHRS and CDR2 as YFSETQ. The CDR3 is CASSWTGDLARGTQYF. In nucleotides, the CDR3 is TGCGCCAGCAGCTGGACTGGAGATTTAGCAAGGGGTACGCAGTATTTT.

The chain combines TRBV2 with TRBJ1-2; D is perhaps TRBD1 (6 bases). CDR1 and CDR2 from the germline V gene are SNHLY and FYNNEI. Between the trimmed V and J ends, which lost 2 bases and 7 bases, there was a span of 11 bases. CDR3 length: 13 residues. The CDR3 DNA sequence: TGTGCCAGCAGTGAAACAGGGTATAGTGGCTACACCTTC. Protein sequence: CASSETGYSGYTF.

This clone was found a few times. V gene TRBV4-2 combines with J gene TRBJ1-1; D gene uncertain. V was pared by 0 bases and J by 3 bases, with 11 bases between. CDR3 length: 15 amino acids. Germline values: CDR1 LGHNA, CDR2 YNFKEQ. CDR3 sequence reads: CASSQEFRVHTEAFF. In DNA form, the CDR3 reads TGTGCCAGCAGCCAAGAATTTCGGGTGCACACTGAAGCTTTCTTT.

The V gene is TRBV27, the J gene TRBJ2-3; D not certain. The V end lost 6 bases, the J end lost 6 bases, and 10 bases lay between the germline ends. Germline CDR1 MNHEY, CDR2 SMNVEV (reference sequence). The CDR3 is made up of 12 amino acids. The chain's CDR3 is CASSFPGDTQYF. CDR3 bases: TGTGCCAGCAGCTTTCCCGGGGATACGCAGTATTTT.

This clone was observed a handful of times. J is TRBJ2-2 and V is TRBV7-2; no clear D. The CDR3 has 14 amino acids. Between the trimmed V and J ends, which lost 0 bases and 2 bases, there was a span of 4 bases. CDR1 and CDR2 from the germline V gene are SGHTA and FQGNSA. This CDR3 reads CASSLAVNTGELFF. CDR3 DNA: TGTGCCAGCAGCTTAGCGGTTAACACCGGGGAGCTGTTTTTT.

The J gene is TRBJ1-6, the V gene TRBV28; tentatively, D is TRBD1 (6 bases). V gave up 4 bases and J gave up 7 bases, with 14 bases separating them. CDR1 MDHEN and CDR2 SYDVKM come from the germline V gene. The CDR3 totals 15 residues. The CDR3 region has the DNA TGTGCCAGCAGTTCGTGGGACAACACAAATTCACCCCTCCACTTT. This gives the protein CASSSWDNTNSPLHF.

J is TRBJ2-1 and V is TRBV4-2, with TRBD2 matching 9 bases. There are 17 residues in the CDR3. V trimming: 5 bases; J trimming: 0 bases; junction bases outside the gene matches: 8. Germline CDR1 LGHNA, CDR2 YNFKEQ. The CDR3 here is CASSWIAGESSYNEQFF. CDR3 nucleotides: TGTGCCAGCAGCTGGATAGCGGGGGAGAGCTCCTACAATGAGCAGTTCTTC.

This clone was detected a few times. Its ends do not fully match the called genes, so a read error is possible. CDR3 region: CASSLAGVGDIQYF. The CDR3 DNA is TGTGCCAGCAGTTTAGCGGGAGTTGGGGACATTCAGTACTTC. V is TRBV7-9 and J is TRBJ2-4, with TRBD2 matching over 9 bases. The CDR3 length is 14 residues. Germline V gives CDR1 SEHNR, CDR2 FQNEAQ (reference sequence).

CDR3 loop: CASSSISTGELFF. CDR3 DNA sequence: TGTGCCAGTAGTAGCATAAGCACCGGGGAGCTGTTTTTT. The chain couples TRBV19 to TRBJ2-2; D unclear. V was trimmed by 4 bases and J by 4 bases, leaving 7 bases between them. Germline V CDR1 and CDR2: LNHDA, SQIVND (reference sequence). CDR3 length: 13 amino acids.

This clone occurred a few times. The genes are TRBV20-1 and TRBJ2-1; D uncertain. Germline V CDR1 and CDR2: DFQATT, SNEGSKA (reference sequence). V was trimmed by 8 bases and J by 12 bases, leaving 17 bases between them. The CDR3 totals 11 residues. The CDR3 DNA sequence: TGCAGTACCCCTTCGGCCGGGTCGCAGTTCTTC. Translation gives CSTPSAGSQFF.